These 27 T cell receptor beta chains came from one sample sequenced in a study of Ad26.COV2.S vaccination and SARS-CoV-2 variants. Treatment specified: some 20 received Ad26.COV2.S at low or high dose, single or two shots; 5 received placebo; per-sample allocation not given. Each sample was drawn 63 days after the first injection (of vaccine or placebo). Clones were read by immunoSEQ multiplex PCR, and TCRdb kept only the in-frame ones, dropping some. The sample has roughly 450,000 clones, 90% seen once. The specimen was peripheral blood, collected in a trial of Ad26.COV2.S vaccine versus placebo. The receptors here all came from a person aged 18 to 65 who received the Ad26.COV2.S COVID-19 vaccine or a placebo.

The genes are TRBV30 and TRBJ1-4; weak D call: TRBD1 (6 bases). This CDR3 spans 14 amino acids. The germline V gene has CDR1 GTSNPN and CDR2 SVGIG (reference sequence). Trimming took 8 bases from V and 8 from J, leaving 21 bases between them. CDR3: CAALPQGRMEKLFF. CDR3 nucleotide sequence: TGTGCCGCTCTCCCACAGGGTAGGATGGAAAAACTGTTTTTT.

To note about this clone: The sample holds other DNA sequences that translate to the same CDR3. This chain links TRBV5-1 with TRBJ1-6; D is unresolved. CDR3 length: 13 residues. The ends were cut back, 4 bases at V and 10 bases at J, with 12 bases in the middle. Per germline, CDR1 SGHRS and CDR2 YFSETQ. The CDR3 loop reads CASSLGSGSPLHF. The CDR3 DNA reads TGCGCCAGCAGCCTAGGGTCAGGCTCACCCCTCCACTTT.

CDR3 DNA: TGTGCCAGCAAGCGACTAGCGGGAGGAAACGAGCAGTACTTC. Its translation is CASKRLAGGNEQYF. The genes are TRBV19 and TRBJ2-7, with TRBD2 matching 13 bases. The germline V gene encodes CDR1 LNHDA and CDR2 SQIVND (reference sequence). The length of the CDR3 is 14 residues. V gave up 9 bases and J gave up 5 bases; unmatched junction bases: 7.

The chain uses TRBV28 and TRBJ2-3; a possible D gene is TRBD1 (6 bases). V was cut by 10 bases and J by 2 bases, with 13 bases left in between. The length of the CDR3 is 13 residues. Germline V gives CDR1 MDHEN, CDR2 SYDVKM. The CDR3 loop is CAIQGGSTDTQYF. CDR3 nucleotides: TGTGCCATACAGGGCGGATCCACAGATACGCAGTATTTT.

This chain links TRBV7-2 with TRBJ2-7, with 8 bases lining up with TRBD2. Germline-derived CDR1 and CDR2 are SGHTA and FQGNSA. CDR3 length: 14 amino acids. The J segment lost 4 bases and the V segment lost 5 bases, leaving 7 bases of the junction unmatched. The CDR3 nucleotides are TGTGCCAGCAGCCCGGGACTAGAGTTTTACGAGCAGTACTTC. Protein sequence: CASSPGLEFYEQYF.

V and J are TRBV6-6 and TRBJ1-1; D remains unclear. Per the germline V gene, CDR1 is MNHNY and CDR2 is SVGAGI (reference sequence). V lost 7 bases, J lost 2 bases, and 8 bases lay in between. This CDR3 is 12 amino acids long. CDR3 DNA: TGTGCCAGCATCAATCTTAACACTGAAGCTTTCTTT. Its protein is CASINLNTEAFF.

The chain carries TRBV18 and TRBJ1-4, with D tentatively TRBD1 (5 bases). The germline gives CDR1 KGHSH, CDR2 LQKENI. CDR3 size: 14 residues. V was cut by 3 bases and J by 8 bases, with 13 bases left in between. The CDR3 spells CASSPRDLGEKLFF. CDR3 coding DNA: TGTGCCAGCTCACCCCGGGACCTCGGGGAAAAACTGTTTTTT. Using reference TRBV18 and TRBJ1-4 for the parts outside the CDR3, the full variable domain is NAGVMQNPRHLVRRRGQEARLRCSPMKGHSHVYWYRQLPEEGLKFMVYLQKENIIDESGMPKERFSAEFPKEGPSILRIQQVVRGDSAAYFCASSPRDLGEKLFFGSGTQLSVL.

The chain joins TRBV3-1 (or the pseudogene TRBV3-2) to TRBJ2-7; 9 bases align to TRBD2. CDR3 length: 16 residues. V was pared by 3 bases and J by 1 base, with 7 bases of the junction left unmatched. The V gene's germline CDR1 is LGHDT and CDR2 YNNKEL (reference sequence). CDR3 residues: CASSQSLAGLSYEQYF. The CDR3 nucleotides read TGTGCCAGCAGCCAGAGCCTAGCGGGGCTTTCCTACGAGCAGTACTTC.

The V gene is TRBV5-4, the J gene TRBJ1-6; TRBD1 is a possible D gene (5 bases). This CDR3 region has 15 residues. V lost 0 bases and J lost 9, with 13 bases in between. Looked up from germline, CDR1 is SGHNT and CDR2 is YYREEE (reference sequence). The CDR3 sequence: CASSLDGHRSSPLHF. DNA of the CDR3: TGTGCCAGCAGCTTGGACGGACATCGCTCTTCACCCCTCCACTTT.

The chain is built from TRBV12-3 or TRBV12-4 and TRBJ1-5; D is perhaps TRBD1 (6 bases). The V end lost 3 bases, the J end lost 6 bases, and 9 bases lay between the germline ends. This CDR3 comprises 13 residues. The CDR3 coding sequence is TGTGCCAGCAGTTTGCAGGGGTTTCAGCCCCAGCATTTT. This translates into CASSLQGFQPQHF.

The DNA of the CDR3 is TGTGCCAGTAGTATAGATCGGGGAGGGCCCACGAACACTGAAGCTTTCTTT. Its translation is CASSIDRGGPTNTEAFF. The chain recombines TRBV19 with TRBJ1-1; no reliable D call. The CDR3 spans 17 residues. CDR1 and CDR2 from the germline V gene are LNHDA and SQIVND (reference sequence). V was cut by 0 bases and J by 1 base, with 15 bases left in between. Complete variable domain (other parts from reference TRBV19 and TRBJ1-1): DGGITQSPKYLFRKEGQNVTLSCEQNLNHDAMYWYRQDPGQGLRLIYYSQIVNDFQKGDIAEGYSVSREKKESFPLTVTSAQKNPTAFYLCASSIDRGGPTNTEAFFGQGTRLTVV.

The chain is built from TRBV7-9 and TRBJ1-1, with D possibly matching TRBD1 (6 bases). Germline CDR1 reads SEHNR; CDR2 reads FQNEAQ (reference sequence). The length of the CDR3 is 14 residues. Trimming took off 5 bases at V and 5 bases at J, with 15 bases between the two ends. CDR3 loop: CASSRNQGRTEAFF. The CDR3 DNA reads as TGTGCCAGCAGCCGGAACCAGGGGAGGACTGAAGCTTTCTTT.

This chain links TRBV2 with TRBJ2-1, with 8 positions matching TRBD1. Germline CDR1 SNHLY, CDR2 FYNNEI. V trimming: 3 bases; J trimming: 5 bases; junction bases outside the gene matches: 3. This CDR3 region has 14 residues. CDR3 coding DNA: TGTGCCAGCAGTGACGGACAGGGACACAATGAGCAGTTCTTC. Translation: CASSDGQGHNEQFF.

V and J are TRBV5-1 and TRBJ1-1; no clear D. The V gene lost 0 bases and the J gene lost 3 bases, with 9 bases spanning the gap. Germline-derived CDR1 and CDR2 are SGHRS and YFSETQ. The CDR3 extends over 14 amino acids. DNA for the CDR3: TGCGCCAGCAGCTTGGATGCGGGGTACACTGAAGCTTTCTTT. Encoded protein: CASSLDAGYTEAFF. The complete variable domain, with remaining parts taken from reference TRBV5-1 and TRBJ1-1, reads KAGVTQTPRYLIKTRGQQVTLSCSPISGHRSVSWYQQTPGQGLQFLFEYFSETQRNKGNFPGRFSGRQFSNSRSEMNVSTLELGDSALYLCASSLDAGYTEAFFGQGTRLTVV.

The V gene is TRBV2, the J gene TRBJ2-7; 7 positions agree with TRBD2. The V gene's germline CDR1 is SNHLY and CDR2 FYNNEI. The CDR3 runs 16 residues. V shed 1 base and J 4 bases; nucleotides not matched to a gene: 10. The CDR3 DNA reads as TGTGCCAGCAGTGAAGGAGAAGGCGGGAGCAGGTACGAGCAGTACTTC. Translating it yields CASSEGEGGSRYEQYF.

This clone occurred a few times. The chain links TRBV5-4 to TRBJ2-3; D is possibly TRBD2 (5 bases). Germline CDR1 SGHNT, CDR2 YYREEE (reference sequence). With 3 bases removed from V and 0 bases from J, the gap between germline ends came to 11 bases. This CDR3 is built from 15 residues. As DNA, the CDR3 is TGTGCCAGCAGCTCCAGACTAAGGAGCACAGATACGCAGTATTTT. It codes for CASSSRLRSTDTQYF.

V is TRBV28 and J is TRBJ1-4; perhaps TRBD1 as D (6 bases). The V end was cut by 3 bases, the J end by 10 bases, with 15 bases between. Germline values: CDR1 MDHEN, CDR2 SYDVKM. The CDR3 runs 14 residues. Here the CDR3 reads CASSLSQGSGKLFF. Here the CDR3 DNA reads TGTGCCAGCAGTTTGTCCCAGGGGAGTGGAAAACTGTTTTTT.

The chain is built from TRBV2 and TRBJ2-5, with 10 bases lining up with TRBD2. Germline CDR1 is SNHLY and CDR2 is FYNNEI. With 6 bases clipped from V and 1 base from J, the junction kept 8 bases outside the gene matches. This CDR3 comprises 16 residues. The chain's CDR3 is CASRVGLAAIQETQYF. Written as DNA, the CDR3 is TGTGCCAGCAGGGTCGGACTAGCGGCCATCCAAGAGACCCAGTACTTC.

The V call is TRBV19, the J call TRBJ2-1; 7 nucleotides agree with TRBD2. CDR1 LNHDA and CDR2 SQIVND come from the germline V gene (reference sequence). Trimming took 3 bases from V and 0 from J; bases not matched to a gene: 5. The CDR3 contains 16 residues. CDR3 nucleotides: TGTGCCAGTAGTATTTTCCGGACTAGCTCCTACAATGAGCAGTTCTTC. This gives the protein CASSIFRTSSYNEQFF.

The rearrangement uses TRBV18 and TRBJ1-5; unclear D gene. This CDR3 has 12 amino acids. From germline, CDR1 is KGHSH and CDR2 LQKENI. V was pared by 6 bases and J by 4 bases, with 7 bases between. CDR3 sequence: CASSLENQPQHF. The CDR3 DNA follows: TGTGCCAGCTCGCTAGAAAATCAGCCCCAGCATTTT.

The chain carries TRBV5-8 and TRBJ2-3; D not certain. The V gene's germline CDR1 is SGHTS and CDR2 YDEGEE. Trimming stripped 0 bases from V and 2 bases from J, with 7 bases between. The CDR3 is made up of 14 amino acids. For the CDR3, the DNA is TGTGCCAGCAGCTTGGCTTTACCCACAGATACGCAGTATTTT. As protein: CASSLALPTDTQYF.

The V and J genes are TRBV14 and TRBJ2-1, with D perhaps given as TRBD1 or TRBD2 (7 bases each). CDR3 length: 21 amino acids. Germline assignment: CDR1 SGHDN and CDR2 FVKESK. V was shortened by 0 bases and J by 2 bases, with 26 bases between the two germline ends. CDR3 nucleotides: TGTGCCAGCAGCCAAGATTGGTTGGTCAGGGGGAGGGTAGCGCCCTACAATGAGCAGTTCTTC. It specifies CASSQDWLVRGRVAPYNEQFF.

The rearrangement links TRBV29-1 to TRBJ2-7; the D is unclear. The length of the CDR3 is 11 residues. V lost 6 bases to trimming and J lost 2 bases, with 8 bases between them. CDR1 and CDR2 from the germline V gene are SQVTM and ANQGSEA. CDR3 residues: CSVSEAYEQYF. The CDR3 region has the DNA TGCAGCGTCTCAGAAGCCTACGAGCAGTACTTC.

The chain combines TRBV7-2 with TRBJ2-3; D call uncertain. Looked up from germline, CDR1 is SGHTA and CDR2 is FQGNSA. Trimming removed 0 bases from V and 0 bases from J, with 7 bases in between. The CDR3 spans 15 residues. The CDR3 reads CASSLAGLSTDTQYF. The DNA of the CDR3 is TGTGCCAGCAGCTTAGCTGGTCTGAGCACAGATACGCAGTATTTT.

This sequence joins TRBV7-2 and TRBJ2-7, with 7 bases that match TRBD2. V was pared by 0 bases and J by 2 bases, with 4 bases of the junction left unmatched. CDR1 is SGHTA, CDR2 FQGNSA, per germline. The CDR3 spans 15 residues. The CDR3 DNA follows: TGTGCCAGCAGCTTAGCCCCAGGGACTACCTACGAGCAGTACTTC. This encodes CASSLAPGTTYEQYF.

The chain is built from TRBV6-2 or TRBV6-3 and TRBJ1-1; possible D gene TRBD1, 6 bases. CDR3 length equals 15 residues. The V gene's germline CDR1 is MNHEY and CDR2 SVGEGT. The V end lost 6 bases, the J end lost 4 bases, and 18 bases lay between the germline ends. CDR3 nucleotides: TGTGCCAGCAGCGTCAACAGGGTAGGCGGCACTGAAGCTTTCTTT. It is translated as CASSVNRVGGTEAFF.

This clone was recorded a few times. The V and J genes are TRBV7-2 and TRBJ2-3, with a weak D call TRBD2 (5 bases). This CDR3 has 14 residues. V lost 3 bases, J lost 6 bases, and 13 bases lay in between. Germline V gene sequence: CDR1 SGHTA, CDR2 FQGNSA. This chain's CDR3 is CASSLTRDVDTQYF. Here the CDR3 DNA reads TGTGCCAGCAGCTTGACCCGGGATGTGGATACGCAGTATTTT.